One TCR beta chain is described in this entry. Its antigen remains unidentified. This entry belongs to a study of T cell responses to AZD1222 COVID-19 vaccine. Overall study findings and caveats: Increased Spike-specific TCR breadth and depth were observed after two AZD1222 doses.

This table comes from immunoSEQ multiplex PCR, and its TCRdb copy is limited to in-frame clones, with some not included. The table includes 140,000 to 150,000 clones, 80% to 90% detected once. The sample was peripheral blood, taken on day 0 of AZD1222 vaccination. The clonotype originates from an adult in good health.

CDR3 sequence: CASFMAGKNTEAFF. The CDR3 region has the DNA TGTGCCAGTTTTATGGCAGGGAAGAACACTGAAGCTTTCTTT. J is TRBJ1-1 and V is TRBV19, with a tentative D call TRBD1 (5 bases). The germline V gene has CDR1 LNHDA and CDR2 SQIVND (reference sequence). CDR3 length: 14 amino acids. Trimming removed 8 bases at V and 1 base at J, with 14 bases between.